These T cell receptor beta chains were read from a single sample in a study of response to subunit inactivated influenza vaccine. TCRdb processed the RT-PCR reads anew with MiXCR; each CDR3 protein has one entry. Of about 500,000 distinct CDR3 sequences in the sample, about 15% were seen once. This specimen was CD4+ T cells sorted from PBMCs, taken less than 30 months after vaccination. All receptors derive from a man between 50 and 75 years old who received an inactivated influenza vaccine. The CDR3 runs from the conserved cysteine through the conserved F or W. A D gene is named only where the DNA matches it firmly. The listing skips clone size in some rows; elsewhere it reads once, few, many or a size class.

clone_size: -; v_call: TRBV6-5; d_call: -; j_call: TRBJ2-3; cdr3_aa: CASSYRLRAGMDTQYF; cdr3_nt: TGTGCCAGCAGTTACCGACTTCGGGCAGGGATGGATACGCAGTATTTT
clone_size: -; v_call: TRBV9; d_call: -; j_call: TRBJ1-1; cdr3_aa: CASGPGVGMNTEAFF; cdr3_nt: TGTGCCAGCGGTCCGGGGGTGGGGATGAACACTGAAGCTTTCTTT
clone_size: many; v_call: TRBV7-6; d_call: TRBD2; j_call: TRBJ2-1; cdr3_aa: CASSLAVSGHEQFF; cdr3_nt: TGTGCCAGCAGCTTAGCCGTTAGCGGGCATGAGCAGTTCTTC
clone_size: few; v_call: TRBV21-1; d_call: -; j_call: TRBJ2-1; cdr3_aa: CASSKGRAEENEQFF; cdr3_nt: TGTGCCAGCAGCAAAGGCAGGGCCGAAGAGAATGAGCAGTTCTTC
clone_size: many; v_call: TRBV10-3; d_call: TRBD1; j_call: TRBJ1-6; cdr3_aa: CAISSGTGKNSPLHF; cdr3_nt: TGTGCCATCAGCTCCGGGACAGGGAAGAATTCACCCCTCCACTTT
clone_size: -; v_call: TRBV7-2; d_call: TRBD1; j_call: TRBJ2-7; cdr3_aa: CASSLRYRGKFDEQYF; cdr3_nt: TGTGCCAGCAGCTTAAGGTACAGGGGAAAGTTCGACGAGCAGTACTTC
clone_size: -; v_call: TRBV6-2/TRBV6-3; d_call: TRBD1; j_call: TRBJ2-3; cdr3_aa: CASTTDRGPADTQYF; cdr3_nt: TGTGCCAGCACCACGGACAGGGGGCCGGCAGATACGCAGTATTTT
clone_size: many; v_call: TRBV27; d_call: -; j_call: TRBJ2-2; cdr3_aa: CASSLSGWTGELFF; cdr3_nt: TGTGCCAGCAGTTTATCAGGGTGGACCGGGGAGCTGTTTTTT
clone_size: few; v_call: TRBV7-2; d_call: TRBD1; j_call: TRBJ1-5; cdr3_aa: CASSLQGPVQPQHF; cdr3_nt: TGTGCCAGCAGTTTACAGGGGCCCGTTCAGCCCCAGCATTTT
clone_size: few; v_call: TRBV7-2; d_call: -; j_call: TRBJ1-1; cdr3_aa: CASQIPPGRGTEAFF; cdr3_nt: TGTGCCAGCCAAATACCCCCAGGGCGCGGGACTGAAGCTTTCTTT
clone_size: -; v_call: TRBV6-2/TRBV6-3; d_call: -; j_call: TRBJ2-3; cdr3_aa: CASSLLAPGRTDTQYF; cdr3_nt: TGTGCCAGCAGCCTCTTGGCACCAGGGAGGACAGATACGCAGTATTTT
clone_size: few; v_call: TRBV28; d_call: -; j_call: TRBJ1-1; cdr3_aa: CASNPGLTMNTEAFF; cdr3_nt: TGTGCCAGCAACCCGGGACTCACGATGAACACTGAAGCTTTCTTT
clone_size: -; v_call: TRBV7-8; d_call: TRBD1; j_call: TRBJ2-3; cdr3_aa: CASSFRSTGADTQYF; cdr3_nt: TGTGCCAGCAGCTTTCGGTCGACAGGGGCAGATACGCAGTATTTT
clone_size: many; v_call: TRBV7-6; d_call: TRBD2; j_call: TRBJ2-3; cdr3_aa: CASSPGLAVRGFTDTQYF; cdr3_nt: TGTGCCAGCAGCCCCGGACTAGCTGTCAGGGGCTTCACAGATACGCAGTATTTT
clone_size: -; v_call: TRBV5-4; d_call: -; j_call: TRBJ2-7; cdr3_aa: CASSAQFSHEQYF; cdr3_nt: TGTGCCAGCAGCGCCCAATTTAGTCACGAGCAGTACTTC
clone_size: few; v_call: TRBV12-3/TRBV12-4; d_call: TRBD1; j_call: TRBJ2-2; cdr3_aa: CASSLAQGIYTGELFF; cdr3_nt: TGTGCCAGCAGCCTGGCACAGGGGATTTACACCGGGGAGCTGTTTTTT
clone_size: -; v_call: TRBV30; d_call: -; j_call: TRBJ2-1; cdr3_aa: CAWSPKDYRNEQFF; cdr3_nt: TGTGCCTGGAGCCCCAAGGACTACCGCAATGAGCAGTTCTTC
clone_size: few; v_call: TRBV12-3/TRBV12-4; d_call: -; j_call: TRBJ1-5; cdr3_aa: CASSKPPTVNNQPQHF; cdr3_nt: TGTGCCAGCAGTAAGCCCCCAACAGTAAACAATCAGCCCCAGCATTTT
clone_size: few; v_call: TRBV12-3/TRBV12-4; d_call: TRBD2; j_call: TRBJ2-4; cdr3_aa: CASSFREEKAKNIQYF; cdr3_nt: TGTGCCAGCAGTTTCCGGGAGGAGAAGGCCAAAAACATTCAGTACTTC
clone_size: -; v_call: TRBV20-1; d_call: -; j_call: TRBJ2-3; cdr3_aa: CSARDRTGGGRGDTQYF; cdr3_nt: TGCAGTGCTAGAGATCGAACCGGTGGAGGGCGTGGTGATACGCAGTATTTT
clone_size: -; v_call: TRBV5-5; d_call: TRBD1; j_call: TRBJ2-2; cdr3_aa: CASSFDRGLGRELFF; cdr3_nt: TGTGCCAGCAGCTTTGACAGGGGGCTCGGCAGGGAGCTGTTTTTT
clone_size: -; v_call: TRBV25-1; d_call: -; j_call: TRBJ1-6; cdr3_aa: CASSAPGRSPLHF; cdr3_nt: TGTGCCAGCAGTGCCCCCGGGAGATCACCCCTCCACTTT
clone_size: -; v_call: TRBV9; d_call: TRBD2; j_call: TRBJ2-3; cdr3_aa: CASSVGTSGSITDTQYF; cdr3_nt: TGTGCCAGCAGCGTAGGTACTAGCGGGAGCATCACAGATACGCAGTATTTT
clone_size: -; v_call: TRBV7-2; d_call: TRBD1; j_call: TRBJ2-7; cdr3_aa: CASSRSTGLEQYF; cdr3_nt: TGTGCCAGCAGCCGTTCGACAGGGCTCGAGCAGTACTTC
clone_size: few; v_call: TRBV4-2; d_call: TRBD1; j_call: TRBJ2-1; cdr3_aa: CASSQGTGASNEQFF; cdr3_nt: TGTGCCAGCAGCCAAGGGACAGGGGCCTCCAATGAGCAGTTCTTC
clone_size: few; v_call: TRBV10-3; d_call: -; j_call: TRBJ1-2; cdr3_aa: CAISESRQTHGYTF; cdr3_nt: TGTGCCATCAGTGAGTCAAGACAGACGCATGGCTACACCTTC
clone_size: -; v_call: TRBV20-1; d_call: -; j_call: TRBJ2-2; cdr3_aa: CSARRQQLGTGELFF; cdr3_nt: TGCAGTGCTAGACGGCAACAATTGGGCACCGGGGAGCTGTTTTTT
clone_size: -; v_call: TRBV20-1; d_call: TRBD2; j_call: TRBJ2-3; cdr3_aa: CSGGSGSPDTQYF; cdr3_nt: TGCAGTGGAGGTAGCGGGAGCCCAGATACGCAGTATTTT
clone_size: few; v_call: TRBV6-1; d_call: -; j_call: TRBJ1-1; cdr3_aa: CATSVARDTEAFF; cdr3_nt: TGTGCCACCTCGGTCGCGAGGGACACTGAAGCTTTCTTT
clone_size: many; v_call: TRBV20-1; d_call: -; j_call: TRBJ1-1; cdr3_aa: CSARDQVTEAFF; cdr3_nt: TGCAGTGCTAGAGATCAGGTCACTGAAGCTTTCTTT
clone_size: -; v_call: TRBV7-2; d_call: -; j_call: TRBJ2-6; cdr3_aa: CASSQGNSGANVLTF; cdr3_nt: TGTGCCAGCAGCCAGGGAAACTCTGGGGCCAACGTCCTGACTTTC
clone_size: many; v_call: TRBV5-5; d_call: TRBD1; j_call: TRBJ1-5; cdr3_aa: CASSFEGGGNQPQHF; cdr3_nt: TGTGCCAGCAGCTTTGAAGGGGGCGGCAATCAGCCCCAGCATTTT
clone_size: -; v_call: TRBV7-2; d_call: TRBD2; j_call: TRBJ2-3; cdr3_aa: CASSLVPGGGMDTQYF; cdr3_nt: TGTGCCAGCAGCTTAGTGCCCGGCGGGGGGATGGATACGCAGTATTTT
clone_size: -; v_call: TRBV27; d_call: -; j_call: TRBJ1-3; cdr3_aa: CASSMAAGNTIYF; cdr3_nt: TGTGCCAGCAGTATGGCGGCTGGAAACACCATATATTTT
clone_size: -; v_call: TRBV10-3; d_call: -; j_call: TRBJ2-3; cdr3_aa: CAISDSQLTDTQYF; cdr3_nt: TGTGCCATCAGTGATTCACAGCTCACAGATACGCAGTATTTT
clone_size: few; v_call: TRBV12-3/TRBV12-4; d_call: -; j_call: TRBJ1-6; cdr3_aa: CASTIGSYNSPLHF; cdr3_nt: TGTGCCAGCACCATAGGGTCCTATAATTCACCCCTCCACTTT
clone_size: -; v_call: TRBV3-1; d_call: -; j_call: TRBJ1-1; cdr3_aa: CAISRGNTEAFF; cdr3_nt: TGTGCCATCTCAAGGGGGAACACTGAAGCTTTCTTT
clone_size: -; v_call: TRBV28; d_call: -; j_call: TRBJ2-4; cdr3_aa: CASSPSGVLTKNIQYF; cdr3_nt: TGTGCCAGCAGTCCGTCGGGGGTGTTGACCAAAAACATTCAGTACTTC
clone_size: few; v_call: TRBV10-3; d_call: -; j_call: TRBJ2-7; cdr3_aa: CAISERTVAYEQYF; cdr3_nt: TGTGCCATCAGTGAGCGGACGGTCGCCTACGAGCAGTACTTC
clone_size: -; v_call: TRBV20-1; d_call: -; j_call: TRBJ2-5; cdr3_aa: CSASRHRQETQYF; cdr3_nt: TGCAGTGCTAGTCGGCATCGACAAGAGACCCAGTACTTC
clone_size: many; v_call: TRBV28; d_call: TRBD2; j_call: TRBJ2-3; cdr3_aa: CASGTSGSTDTQYF; cdr3_nt: TGTGCCAGCGGGACTAGCGGAAGCACAGATACGCAGTATTTT
clone_size: few; v_call: TRBV7-8; d_call: -; j_call: TRBJ1-6; cdr3_aa: CASSLAPNSPLHF; cdr3_nt: TGTGCCAGCAGCTTAGCCCCAAATTCACCCCTCCACTTT
clone_size: -; v_call: TRBV5-4; d_call: -; j_call: TRBJ2-7; cdr3_aa: CASSPGQLPYEQYF; cdr3_nt: TGTGCCAGCAGTCCCGGACAGTTACCCTACGAGCAGTACTTC
clone_size: few; v_call: TRBV5-1; d_call: -; j_call: TRBJ1-2; cdr3_aa: CASSLAQTSYGYTF; cdr3_nt: TGCGCCAGCAGCTTGGCTCAGACAAGCTATGGCTACACCTTC
clone_size: few; v_call: TRBV18; d_call: -; j_call: TRBJ2-1; cdr3_aa: CASSPYPAGTYNEQFF; cdr3_nt: TGTGCCAGCTCACCATATCCGGCAGGGACATACAATGAGCAGTTCTTC
clone_size: many; v_call: TRBV6-5; d_call: -; j_call: TRBJ1-3; cdr3_aa: CASSYEAGGNTIYF; cdr3_nt: TGTGCCAGCAGTTACGAGGCAGGGGGAAACACCATATATTTT
clone_size: -; v_call: TRBV29-1; d_call: -; j_call: TRBJ2-3; cdr3_aa: CSVDTKITDTQYF; cdr3_nt: TGCAGCGTTGACACAAAAATCACAGATACGCAGTATTTT
clone_size: -; v_call: TRBV12-3/TRBV12-4; d_call: TRBD2; j_call: TRBJ2-5; cdr3_aa: CASRLAGGRGETQYF; cdr3_nt: TGTGCCAGCAGACTAGCGGGAGGCCGAGGGGAGACCCAGTACTTC
clone_size: -; v_call: TRBV20-1; d_call: -; j_call: TRBJ2-7; cdr3_aa: CSARTVVDEQYF; cdr3_nt: TGCAGTGCTAGAACGGTGGTGGACGAGCAGTACTTC
clone_size: few; v_call: TRBV12-3/TRBV12-4; d_call: -; j_call: TRBJ1-2; cdr3_aa: CASSPLDSYNYGYTF; cdr3_nt: TGTGCCAGCAGTCCCCTGGACAGCTATAACTATGGCTACACCTTC
clone_size: many; v_call: TRBV4-2; d_call: -; j_call: TRBJ2-5; cdr3_aa: CASSRTQETQYF; cdr3_nt: TGTGCCAGCAGCCGGACTCAAGAGACCCAGTACTTC
clone_size: few; v_call: TRBV5-1; d_call: TRBD1; j_call: TRBJ2-3; cdr3_aa: CASSSIGQGSTDTQYF; cdr3_nt: TGCGCCAGCAGCTCGATCGGACAGGGAAGCACAGATACGCAGTATTTT